Listed below are T cell receptor beta chains from one sample, sequenced in a study of T cells in Graves' hyperthyroidism and ophthalmopathy. TCRdb reprocessed the multiplex PCR reads with MiXCR, giving one entry per CDR3 protein. This sample has around 350,000 distinct CDR3 sequences, with about 15% found just once. Sample: blood. All receptors come from a woman younger than 45 with Graves' hyperthyroidism that later progressed to Graves' ophthalmopathy. Each CDR3 is given with its conserved first and last residue. Not every row has a clone size; where given, it reads once, few, many or a size class.

TRBV7-9	TRBJ2-7	many	CASRGGEGYRDEQYF
TRBV20-1	TRBJ1-1	many	CSARETGLGAFF
TRBV10-3	TRBJ1-3	many	CATGRAVSSGNTIYF
TRBV6-5	TRBJ2-2	many	CASSYSTNINGELFF
TRBV11-2	TRBJ1-2	many	CASSLNRGNYGYTF
TRBV28	TRBJ2-1	NA	CATVLNRGGNEQFF
TRBV20-1	TRBJ2-5	many	CSAPLDRQETQYF
TRBV28	TRBJ2-1	many	CASRTRTHLNEQFF
TRBV20-1	TRBJ2-5	NA	CSAPSGGSWGETQYF
TRBV5-1	TRBJ1-1	many	CASSHNAGAGTEAFF
TRBV6-1	TRBJ2-4	many	CASSSPGQGAKNIQYF
TRBV4-1	TRBJ1-5	few	CASSPVGGSYSNQPQHF
TRBV27	TRBJ1-1	many	CASSLLPGQGDTEAFF
TRBV20-1	TRBJ2-3	many	CSARTENRRYTQYF
TRBV28	TRBJ2-2	many	CASSPGLAGDTGELFF
TRBV20-1	TRBJ2-6	few	CSAFSSYSGANVLTF
TRBV2	TRBJ2-6	NA	CARREGGGANVLTF
TRBV2	TRBJ1-3	NA	CASTYVPYSGNTIYF
TRBV6-1	TRBJ1-4	NA	CASSFGQGGDEKLFF
TRBV7-9	TRBJ2-3	NA	CASRRASTDTQYF
TRBV9	TRBJ1-5	NA	CASSAQGNQPQHF
TRBV20-1	TRBJ2-1	NA	CSAKWAHGQFF
TRBV28	TRBJ2-2	many	CASSSQGAAKHGELFF
TRBV9	TRBJ2-7	many	CASSVGQGVSYEQYF
TRBV28	TRBJ2-7	many	CASGQGARYEQYF
TRBV29-1	TRBJ2-7	few	CSVEDRAFGAKQYF
TRBV18	TRBJ2-5	many	CASSPLGRDQETQYF
TRBV11-2	TRBJ2-1	many	CASRQGADSYNEQFF
TRBV19	TRBJ2-7	once	CATKPRGAYEQYF
TRBV11-2	TRBJ1-5	many	CASSRDREQPQHF
TRBV12-3/TRBV12-4	TRBJ2-3	many	CASSPRDSLTDTQYF